This T cell receptor (beta chain) was sequenced for a study of chemoradiotherapy in HPV16-positive cancers. About the study: Candidate HPV-specific T-cell clones and common TCR motifs came from functional assays in two HPV16-positive patients.

Assay: immunoSEQ multiplex PCR; the TCRdb copy retains only in-frame clones and omits some. The sample contains roughly 70,000 clones, about nine tenths of which appear only once. Notes on the study in general: Only a couple of HPV16-positive patients supplied the functional HPV-specificity definition.

Samples were taken several times over chemoradiotherapy. The germline V gene has CDR1 KGHSH and CDR2 LQKENI. The CDR3 has 12 amino acids. Trimming stripped 2 bases from V and 10 bases from J, with 11 bases between. Of note for this clone: Its specificity is not known.

The starting material was blood, obtained from a patient who underwent chemoradiotherapy. This TCR came from a human donor with HPV-associated anogenital cancer. The chain uses TRBV18 and TRBJ1-1; maybe TRBD1 (6 bases). CDR3 residues: CASSPEWDTAFF. The CDR3 coding sequence is TGTGCCAGCTCACCAGAGTGGGACACAGCTTTCTTT.